This TCR beta chain emerged from a study of vaccination and CD4 T cells after COVID-19. Looking at the study overall: The study enrolled six male and four female convalescents, two of whom were Hispanic. Ranging from 14 to 241, the interval between dose two and post-vaccine sampling had a median of approximately 70 days. SARS-CoV-2, HCoV-NL63, HCoV-OC43 and HCoV-229E supplied the overlapping spike peptides used to stimulate cells.

This clonotype was picked up a small number of times. Antigen: not known. Study observations and caveats: Nearly all convalescent vaccine-specific clones, 304 of 307, recognized only SARS-CoV-2 spike.

Sample treatment: roughly 10-day PBMC culture with coronavirus spike peptide pools or control peptides (ViraFEST assay). From the unexposed donor, CD4+ T cells were collected ahead of the COVID-19 pandemic (2011-2018). Once obtained from cultured CD4+ T cells, the DNA was sequenced using the Oncomine TCR Beta short-read assay. Genomic DNA extraction was carried out from cultured CD4+ T cells. TCRdb itself ran the PCR reads through MiXCR, one entry per CDR3 protein. The profile shows around 8,000 distinct CDR3 sequences, 30% to 40% of them singletons. The sequence was collected from a human donor in good health. The specimen sequenced was CD4+ T cells from blood, cultured in vitro.

The CDR3 sequence is CASSSRDRVAGYTF. The CDR3 DNA reads TGTGCCAGCAGCAGCCGGGACAGGGTGGCTGGCTACACCTTC. V and J are TRBV11-1 and TRBJ1-2, with 9 bases matching TRBD1. Per germline, CDR1 SGHAT and CDR2 FQDESV (reference sequence). The CDR3 spans 14 residues. The ends lost 5 bases at V and 7 bases at J; junction bases unmatched: 8.